In its sample, the clone carrying this TCR beta chain was seen a few times. This CDR3 is 14 amino acids long. In germline, CDR1 is SGHTA, CDR2 FQGNSA. V lost 4 bases, J lost 8 bases, and 17 bases lay in between. Each CDR3 protein is one row after TCRdb ran MiXCR on the 5' RACE reads. This repertoire shows 600,000 to 750,000 distinct CDR3 sequences, roughly an eighth found once; its top ten account for more than 13%. This entry is derived from a study of T cells after yellow fever vaccination. This sample comprised PBMCs, obtained on the day of the yellow fever booster vaccination. The sequence came from a man aged 25 to 40 who received the YFV17D yellow fever vaccine. The V call is TRBV7-2, the J call TRBJ1-2; D possibly corresponds to TRBD1 (5 bases). CDR3 DNA: TGTGCCAGCAGCTCCCCGACGGGACCTAAAGGCTACACCTTC. Amino acid sequence: CASSSPTGPKGYTF.